Presented here are 10 T cell receptor beta chains from one specimen sequenced in a study of PD-1 blockade in mismatch repair-deficient tumors. TCRdb's table, derived via immunoSEQ multiplex PCR, lists solely in-frame clones and lacks some. Of fewer than 50,000 clones in the sample, 79% are singletons; the top ten hold roughly 23%. Material: peripheral blood, obtained 4 weeks after starting pembrolizumab. The receptors come from an adult with mismatch repair-deficient cancer.

This clone turned up a few times. This sequence joins TRBV4-2 and TRBJ2-7, with no clear D. The germline V gene encodes CDR1 LGHNA and CDR2 YNFKEQ. V was clipped by 5 bases and J by 5 bases, with 16 bases between them. CDR3 length: 14 residues. The CDR3 sequence is CASSSWGISDEQYF. Here the CDR3 DNA reads TGTGCCAGCAGCTCCTGGGGTATATCGGACGAGCAGTACTTC.

This clone has just a few counts. This rearrangement joins TRBV2 to TRBJ1-1; TRBD1 might be the D (6 bases). Germline V gene data show CDR1 as SNHLY and CDR2 as FYNNEI. The V end was cut by 3 bases, the J end by 10 bases, with 12 bases between. The CDR3 contains 12 residues. CDR3 in amino acids: CASSDSGVIAFF. The DNA for the CDR3 is TGTGCCAGCAGTGACTCAGGGGTTATAGCTTTCTTT.

The V and J genes are TRBV9 and TRBJ1-1; D possibly corresponds to TRBD1 (5 bases). Trimming removed 0 bases at V and 1 base at J, with 7 bases between. Germline CDR1 is SGDLS and CDR2 is YYNGEE. This CDR3 is 14 amino acids long. The CDR3 sequence: CASSVAGGNTEAFF. In DNA form, the CDR3 reads TGTGCCAGCAGCGTAGCTGGGGGGAACACTGAAGCTTTCTTT.

J is TRBJ2-3 and V is TRBV11-2; 9 bases agree with TRBD1. CDR1 is SGHAT, CDR2 FQNNGV, per germline. The CDR3 is 16 amino acids. V was pared by 1 base and J by 10 bases, with 12 bases of the junction left unmatched. Written as DNA, the CDR3 is TGTGCCAGCAGCTTAGCGGGGACAGGGAATTCGAGGCCGCAGTATTTT. Amino acids: CASSLAGTGNSRPQYF.

The chain has TRBV11-2 and TRBJ2-5; TRBD2 matches at 7 bases. The CDR3 is 14 residues long. Losses at the gene ends were 3 bases for V and 4 bases for J; bases not matched to a gene: 5. Germline V gives CDR1 SGHAT, CDR2 FQNNGV. The CDR3 loop reads CASSFGLGSETQYF. Here the CDR3 DNA reads TGTGCCAGCAGCTTCGGACTAGGCTCAGAGACCCAGTACTTC.

This rearrangement joins TRBV15 to TRBJ2-3; D may correspond to TRBD1 or TRBD2 (5 bases each). Trimming shortened V by 0 bases and J by 1 base, and 8 bases separated the two germline ends. This CDR3 has 15 residues. CDR1 and CDR2 from the germline V gene are LNHNV and YYDKDF (reference sequence). The CDR3 coding sequence is TGTGCCACCAGCAGAGATCGAGGGGGCACAGATACGCAGTATTTT. Its protein product is CATSRDRGGTDTQYF. Using reference TRBV15 and TRBJ2-3 for the parts outside the CDR3, the full variable domain is DAMVIQNPRYQVTQFGKPVTLSCSQTLNHNVMYWYQQKSSQAPKLLFHYYDKDFNNEADTPDNFQSRRPNTSFCFLDIRSPGLGDTAMYLCATSRDRGGTDTQYFGPGTRLTVL.

The rearrangement uses TRBV6-1 and TRBJ2-7; D gene uncertain. This CDR3 spans 13 amino acids. Trimming took off 6 bases at V and 7 bases at J, with 16 bases between the two ends. Germline values: CDR1 MNHNS, CDR2 SASEGT. CDR3 DNA: TGTGCCAGCAGCCACCTAGACCTCTGGGAGCAGTACTTC. Translated: CASSHLDLWEQYF.

This clone was counted once. The chain uses TRBV27 and TRBJ1-5, with 9 bases that match TRBD1. The V segment lost 6 bases and the J segment 7 bases; nucleotides outside the gene matches: 10. CDR3 size: 15 residues. Germline values: CDR1 MNHEY, CDR2 SMNVEV (reference sequence). CDR3 protein: CASRSGTGNFQPQHF. In nucleotides, the CDR3 is TGTGCCAGCAGGTCCGGGACAGGGAATTTCCAGCCCCAGCATTTT.

The chain recombines TRBV5-8 with TRBJ2-7; no clear D. V lost 4 bases and J 3 bases, leaving 5 bases between the germline ends. The CDR3 sequence is 11 residues long. Germline lookup yields CDR1 SGHTS and CDR2 YDEGEE. The CDR3 spells CASSEYYEQYF. Written as DNA, the CDR3 is TGTGCCAGCAGCGAATACTACGAGCAGTACTTC.

This clone appeared once. Germline and junction disagree at one end, which may indicate a read error. This chain joins TRBV15 and TRBJ1-1, with TRBD1 identical over 10 bases. CDR1 and CDR2 from the germline V gene are LNHNV and YYDKDF (reference sequence). The CDR3 covers 15 residues. Here the CDR3 DNA reads TGTGCCACCAGCAGAGGTATAGGGACAGGGGTAGAAGCTTTCTTC. Its translation is CATSRGIGTGVEAFF.